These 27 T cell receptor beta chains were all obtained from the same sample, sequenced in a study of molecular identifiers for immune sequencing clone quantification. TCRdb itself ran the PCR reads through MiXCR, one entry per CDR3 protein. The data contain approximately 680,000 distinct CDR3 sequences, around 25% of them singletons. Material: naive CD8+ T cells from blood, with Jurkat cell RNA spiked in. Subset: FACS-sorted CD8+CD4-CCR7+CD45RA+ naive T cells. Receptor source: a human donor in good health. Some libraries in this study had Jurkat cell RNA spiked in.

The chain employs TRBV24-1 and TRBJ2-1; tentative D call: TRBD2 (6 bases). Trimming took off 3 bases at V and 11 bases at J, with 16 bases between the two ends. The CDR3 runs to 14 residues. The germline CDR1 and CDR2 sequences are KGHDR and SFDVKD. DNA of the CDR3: TGTGCCACCAGTGATCCGGGGGTTCCTAACAAGCAGTTCTTC. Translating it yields CATSDPGVPNKQFF.

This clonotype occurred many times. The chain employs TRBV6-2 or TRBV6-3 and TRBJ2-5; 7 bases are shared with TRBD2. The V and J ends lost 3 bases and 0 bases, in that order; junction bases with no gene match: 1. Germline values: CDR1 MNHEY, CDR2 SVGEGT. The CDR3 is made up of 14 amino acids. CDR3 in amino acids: CASSYSGYQETQYF. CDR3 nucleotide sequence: TGTGCCAGCAGTTATAGCGGGTACCAAGAGACCCAGTACTTC.

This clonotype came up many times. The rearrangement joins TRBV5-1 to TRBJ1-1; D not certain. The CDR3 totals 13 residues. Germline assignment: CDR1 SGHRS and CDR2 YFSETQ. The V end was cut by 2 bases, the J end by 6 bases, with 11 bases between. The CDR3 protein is CASSLVAGSEAFF. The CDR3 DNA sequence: TGCGCCAGCAGCTTAGTCGCGGGCTCTGAAGCTTTCTTT.

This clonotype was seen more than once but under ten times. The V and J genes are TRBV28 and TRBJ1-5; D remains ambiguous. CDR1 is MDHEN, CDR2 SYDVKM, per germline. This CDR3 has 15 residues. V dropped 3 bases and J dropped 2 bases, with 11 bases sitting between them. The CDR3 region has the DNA TGTGCCAGCAGTTTTGTGGGGTCTGGCAATCAGCCCCAGCATTTT. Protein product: CASSFVGSGNQPQHF.

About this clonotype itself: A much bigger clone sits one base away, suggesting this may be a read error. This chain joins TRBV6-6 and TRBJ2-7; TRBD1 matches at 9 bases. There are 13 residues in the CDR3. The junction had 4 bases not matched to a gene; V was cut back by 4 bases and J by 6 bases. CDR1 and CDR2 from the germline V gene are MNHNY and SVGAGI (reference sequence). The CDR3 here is CASSWDRESEQYF. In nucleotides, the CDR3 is TGTGCCAGCAGTTGGGACAGGGAGTCCGAGCAGTACTTC.

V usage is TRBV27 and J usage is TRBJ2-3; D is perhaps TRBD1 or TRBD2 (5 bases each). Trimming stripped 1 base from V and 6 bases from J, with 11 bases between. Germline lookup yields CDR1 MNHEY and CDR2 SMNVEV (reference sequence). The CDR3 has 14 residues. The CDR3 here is CASSLLRDRDTQYF. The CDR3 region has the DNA TGTGCCAGCAGTTTATTAAGGGACCGGGATACGCAGTATTTT.

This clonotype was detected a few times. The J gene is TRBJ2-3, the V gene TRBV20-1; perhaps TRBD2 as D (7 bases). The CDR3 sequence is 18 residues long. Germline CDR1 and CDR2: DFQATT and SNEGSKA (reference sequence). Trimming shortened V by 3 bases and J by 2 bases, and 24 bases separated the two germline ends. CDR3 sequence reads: CSARRGGLTRLPTDTQYF. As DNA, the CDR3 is TGCAGTGCTAGGAGGGGGGGCCTGACTCGTCTTCCCACAGATACGCAGTATTTT.

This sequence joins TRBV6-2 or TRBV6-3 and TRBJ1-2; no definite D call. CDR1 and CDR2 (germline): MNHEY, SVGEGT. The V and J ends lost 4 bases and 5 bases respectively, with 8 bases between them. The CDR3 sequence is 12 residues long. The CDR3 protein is CASSWQEYGYTF. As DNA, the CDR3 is TGTGCCAGCAGTTGGCAGGAATATGGCTACACCTTC.

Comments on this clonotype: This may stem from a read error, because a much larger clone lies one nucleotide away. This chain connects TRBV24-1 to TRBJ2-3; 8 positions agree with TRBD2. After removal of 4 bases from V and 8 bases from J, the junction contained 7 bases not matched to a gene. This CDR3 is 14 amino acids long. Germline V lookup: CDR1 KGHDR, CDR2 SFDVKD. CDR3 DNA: TGTGCCACCAGTGACCCCACTAGCGGAGCTACGCAGTATTTT. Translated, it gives CATSDPTSGATQYF.

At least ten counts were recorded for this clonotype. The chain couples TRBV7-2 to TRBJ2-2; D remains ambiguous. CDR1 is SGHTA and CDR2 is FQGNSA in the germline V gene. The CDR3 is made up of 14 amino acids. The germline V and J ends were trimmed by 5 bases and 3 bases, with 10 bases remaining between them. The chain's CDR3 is CASSMTGYTGELFF. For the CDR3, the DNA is TGTGCCAGCAGCATGACGGGTTACACCGGGGAGCTGTTTTTT.

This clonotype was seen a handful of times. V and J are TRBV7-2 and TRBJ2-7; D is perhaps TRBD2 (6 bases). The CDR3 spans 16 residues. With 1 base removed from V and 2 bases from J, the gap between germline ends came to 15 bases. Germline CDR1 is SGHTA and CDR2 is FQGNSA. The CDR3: CASSLDLSRRAYEQYF. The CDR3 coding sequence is TGTGCCAGCAGCTTAGACTTGTCCCGGAGGGCCTACGAGCAGTACTTC.

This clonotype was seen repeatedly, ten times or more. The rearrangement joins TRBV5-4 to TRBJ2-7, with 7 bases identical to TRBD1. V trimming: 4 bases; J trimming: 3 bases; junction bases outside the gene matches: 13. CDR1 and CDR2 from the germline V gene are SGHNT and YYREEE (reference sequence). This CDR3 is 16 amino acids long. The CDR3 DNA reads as TGTGCCAGCAGCAAGGCACGGCCAGGGGGTAGCTACGAGCAGTACTTC. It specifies CASSKARPGGSYEQYF.

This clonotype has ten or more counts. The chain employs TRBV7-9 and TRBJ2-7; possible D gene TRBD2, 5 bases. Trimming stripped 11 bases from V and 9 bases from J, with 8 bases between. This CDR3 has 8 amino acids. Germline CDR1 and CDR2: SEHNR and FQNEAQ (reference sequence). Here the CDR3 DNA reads TGTGCCTATGAGGGGCAGTACTTC. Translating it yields CAYEGQYF.

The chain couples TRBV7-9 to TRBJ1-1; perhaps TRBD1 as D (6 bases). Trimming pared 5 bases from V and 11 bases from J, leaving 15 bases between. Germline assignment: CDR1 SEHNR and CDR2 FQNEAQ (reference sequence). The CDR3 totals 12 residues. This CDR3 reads CASSRGGEGAFF. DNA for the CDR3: TGTGCCAGCAGCCGAGGGGGGGAGGGGGCTTTCTTT.

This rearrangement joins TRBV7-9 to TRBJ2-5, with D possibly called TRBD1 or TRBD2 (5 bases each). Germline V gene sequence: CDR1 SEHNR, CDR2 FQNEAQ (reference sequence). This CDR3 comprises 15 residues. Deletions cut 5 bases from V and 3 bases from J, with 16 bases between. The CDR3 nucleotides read TGTGCCAGCAGCCCCCCCCCGGGACGAGAAGAGACCCAGTACTTC. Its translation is CASSPPPGREETQYF.

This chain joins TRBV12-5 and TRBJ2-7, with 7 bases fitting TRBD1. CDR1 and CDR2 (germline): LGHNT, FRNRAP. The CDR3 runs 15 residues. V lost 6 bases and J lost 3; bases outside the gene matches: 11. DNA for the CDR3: TGTGCTAGTGGCTCCCCCGGGACAGAAAGCTACGAGCAGTACTTC. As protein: CASGSPGTESYEQYF.

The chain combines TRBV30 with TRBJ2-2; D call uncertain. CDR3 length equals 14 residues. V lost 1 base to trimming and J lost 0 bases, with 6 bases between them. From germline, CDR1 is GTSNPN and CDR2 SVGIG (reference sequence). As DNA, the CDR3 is TGTGCCTGGAGTGGTGCGCCGAACACCGGGGAGCTGTTTTTT. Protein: CAWSGAPNTGELFF.

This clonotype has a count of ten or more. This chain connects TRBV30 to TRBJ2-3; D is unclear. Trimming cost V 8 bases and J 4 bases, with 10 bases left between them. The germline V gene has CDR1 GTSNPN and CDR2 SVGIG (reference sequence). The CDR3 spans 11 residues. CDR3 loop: CAPHGPDTQYF. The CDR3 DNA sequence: TGTGCCCCTCACGGCCCAGATACGCAGTATTTT. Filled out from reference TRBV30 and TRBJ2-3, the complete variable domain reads SQTIHQWPATLVQPVGSPLSLECTVEGTSNPNLYWYRQAAGRGLQLLFYSVGIGQISSEVPQNLSASRPQDRQFILSSKKLLLSDSGFYLCAPHGPDTQYFGPGTRLTVL.

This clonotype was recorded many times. DNA of the CDR3: TGTGCTAGTGGTTACCAGGACGAGGAGACCCAGTACTTC. Protein product: CASGYQDEETQYF. The chain uses TRBV12-5 and TRBJ2-5; D ambiguous. From germline, CDR1 is LGHNT and CDR2 FRNRAP. CDR3 length: 13 residues. V lost 4 bases to trimming and J lost 5 bases, with 11 bases between them.

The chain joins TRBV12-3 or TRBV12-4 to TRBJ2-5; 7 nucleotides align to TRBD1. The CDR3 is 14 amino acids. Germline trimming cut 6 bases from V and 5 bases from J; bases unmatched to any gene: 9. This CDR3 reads CASSPNTGAETQYF. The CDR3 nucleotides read TGTGCCAGCAGCCCAAATACAGGGGCGGAGACCCAGTACTTC.

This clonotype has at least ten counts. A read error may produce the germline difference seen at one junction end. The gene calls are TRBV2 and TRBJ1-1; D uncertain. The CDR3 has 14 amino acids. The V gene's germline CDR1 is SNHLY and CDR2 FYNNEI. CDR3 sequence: CASNEVVGYTEAFF. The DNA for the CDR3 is TGTGCCAGCAATGAAGTGGTGGGGTACACTGAAGCTTTCTTT.

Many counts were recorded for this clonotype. The CDR3 is CARDREPDTQYF. CDR3 nucleotide sequence: TGTGCCCGGGACAGGGAGCCAGATACGCAGTATTTT. The chain recombines TRBV30 with TRBJ2-3; TRBD1 aligns across 9 bases. Trimming took 8 bases from V and 4 from J; bases not matched to a gene: 4. Germline V gene sequence: CDR1 GTSNPN, CDR2 SVGIG (reference sequence). The CDR3 extends over 12 amino acids.

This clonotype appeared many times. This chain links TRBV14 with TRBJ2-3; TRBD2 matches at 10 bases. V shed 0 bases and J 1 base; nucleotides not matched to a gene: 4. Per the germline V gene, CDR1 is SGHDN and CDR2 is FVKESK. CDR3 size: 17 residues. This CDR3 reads CASSQDPLAGGTDTQYF. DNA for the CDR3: TGTGCCAGCAGCCAAGACCCGCTAGCGGGAGGCACAGATACGCAGTATTTT.

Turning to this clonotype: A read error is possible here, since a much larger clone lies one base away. The CDR3 DNA follows: TGTGCCAGCAGTTTACAGGGGACCTATGGCTACACCTTC. Translating it yields CASSLQGTYGYTF. V usage is TRBV28 and J usage is TRBJ1-2; the D gene is possibly TRBD1 (6 bases). The CDR3 spans 13 residues. V was cut by 2 bases and J by 4 bases, with 8 bases left in between. Germline V gene data show CDR1 as MDHEN and CDR2 as SYDVKM.

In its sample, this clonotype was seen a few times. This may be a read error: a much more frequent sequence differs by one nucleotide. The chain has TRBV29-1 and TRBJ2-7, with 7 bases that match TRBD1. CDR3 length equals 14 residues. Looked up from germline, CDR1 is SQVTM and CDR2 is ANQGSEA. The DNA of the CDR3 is TGCAGCGTTGGGGAGACAGGGAGCTCCTCCGAGCAGTACTTC. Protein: CSVGETGSSSEQYF.

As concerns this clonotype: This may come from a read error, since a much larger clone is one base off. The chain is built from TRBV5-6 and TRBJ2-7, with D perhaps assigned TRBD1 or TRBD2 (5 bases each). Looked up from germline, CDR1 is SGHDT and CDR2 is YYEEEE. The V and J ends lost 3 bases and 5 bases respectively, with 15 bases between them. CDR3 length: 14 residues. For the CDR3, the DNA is TGTGCCAGCAGCTACGGGACCACTACCCACGAGCAGTACTTC. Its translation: CASSYGTTTHEQYF.

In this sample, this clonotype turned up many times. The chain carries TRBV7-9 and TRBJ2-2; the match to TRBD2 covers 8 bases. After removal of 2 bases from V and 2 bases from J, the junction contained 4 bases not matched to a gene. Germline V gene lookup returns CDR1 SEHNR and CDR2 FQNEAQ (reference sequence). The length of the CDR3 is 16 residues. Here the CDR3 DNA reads TGTGCCAGCAGCTTATCCGCGGGAGGAAACACCGGGGAGCTGTTTTTT. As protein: CASSLSAGGNTGELFF.